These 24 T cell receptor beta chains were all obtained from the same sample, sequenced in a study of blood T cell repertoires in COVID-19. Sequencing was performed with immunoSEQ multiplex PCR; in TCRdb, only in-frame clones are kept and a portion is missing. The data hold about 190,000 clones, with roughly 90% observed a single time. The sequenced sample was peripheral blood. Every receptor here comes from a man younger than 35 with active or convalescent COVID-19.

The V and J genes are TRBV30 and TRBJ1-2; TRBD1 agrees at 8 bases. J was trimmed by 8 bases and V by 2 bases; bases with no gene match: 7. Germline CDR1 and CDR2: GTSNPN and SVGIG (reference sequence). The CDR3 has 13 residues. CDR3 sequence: CAWSSQGAGGYTF. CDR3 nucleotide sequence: TGTGCCTGGAGTAGTCAGGGGGCGGGCGGCTACACCTTC. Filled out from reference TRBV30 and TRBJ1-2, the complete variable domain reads SQTIHQWPATLVQPVGSPLSLECTVEGTSNPNLYWYRQAAGRGLQLLFYSVGIGQISSEVPQNLSASRPQDRQFILSSKKLLLSDSGFYLCAWSSQGAGGYTFGSGTRLTVV.

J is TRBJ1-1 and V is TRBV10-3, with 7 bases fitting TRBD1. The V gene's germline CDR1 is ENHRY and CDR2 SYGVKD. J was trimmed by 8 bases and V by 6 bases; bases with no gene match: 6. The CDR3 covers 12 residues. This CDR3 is CAIRGTAREAFF. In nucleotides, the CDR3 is TGTGCCATCAGGGGGACAGCAAGAGAAGCTTTCTTT.

The CDR3 loop is CAWTRLGADYGYTF. The CDR3 coding sequence is TGTGCCTGGACGAGGCTTGGGGCCGACTATGGCTACACCTTC. V and J are TRBV30 and TRBJ1-2, with D perhaps matching TRBD1 (5 bases). CDR1 is GTSNPN and CDR2 is SVGIG in the germline V gene (reference sequence). Trimming removed 4 bases at V and 3 bases at J, with 15 bases between. CDR3 length: 14 amino acids.

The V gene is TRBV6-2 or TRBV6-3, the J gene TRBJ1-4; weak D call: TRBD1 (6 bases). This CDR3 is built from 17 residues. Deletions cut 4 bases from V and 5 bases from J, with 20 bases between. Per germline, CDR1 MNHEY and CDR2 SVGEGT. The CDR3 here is CASSSWAGAGVNEKLFF. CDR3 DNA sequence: TGTGCCAGCAGTTCGTGGGCAGGGGCCGGAGTGAATGAAAAACTGTTTTTT.

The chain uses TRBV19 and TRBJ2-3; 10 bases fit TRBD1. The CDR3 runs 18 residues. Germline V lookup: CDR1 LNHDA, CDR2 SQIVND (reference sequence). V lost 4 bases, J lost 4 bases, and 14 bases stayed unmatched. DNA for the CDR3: TGTGCCAGTAGTACAACCGGCGGGACAGGGGTTCTGGCAGATACGCAGTATTTT. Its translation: CASSTTGGTGVLADTQYF.

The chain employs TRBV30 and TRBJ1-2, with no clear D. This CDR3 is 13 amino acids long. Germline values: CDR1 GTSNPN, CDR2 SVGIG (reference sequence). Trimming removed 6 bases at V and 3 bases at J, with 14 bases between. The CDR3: CACAGSSDYGYTF. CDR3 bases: TGTGCCTGCGCCGGATCCAGCGACTATGGCTACACCTTC.

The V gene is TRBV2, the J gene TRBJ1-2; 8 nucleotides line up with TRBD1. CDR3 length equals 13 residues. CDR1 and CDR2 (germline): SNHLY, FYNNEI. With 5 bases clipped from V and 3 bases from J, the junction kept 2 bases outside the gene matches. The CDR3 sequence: CASSQTGDYGYTF. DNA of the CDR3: TGTGCCAGCAGTCAGACAGGGGACTATGGCTACACCTTC.

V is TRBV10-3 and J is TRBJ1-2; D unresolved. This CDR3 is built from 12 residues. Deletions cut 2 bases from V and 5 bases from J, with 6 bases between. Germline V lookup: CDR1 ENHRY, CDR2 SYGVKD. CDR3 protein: CAISETVYGYTF. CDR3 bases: TGTGCCATCAGTGAGACAGTATATGGCTACACCTTC.

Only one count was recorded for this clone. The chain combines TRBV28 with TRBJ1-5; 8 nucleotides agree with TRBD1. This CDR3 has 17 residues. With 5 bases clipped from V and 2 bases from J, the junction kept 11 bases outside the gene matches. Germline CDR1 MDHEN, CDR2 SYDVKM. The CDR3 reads CASSISPGGSGNQPQHF. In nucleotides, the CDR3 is TGTGCCAGCAGTATTTCCCCAGGGGGCTCCGGCAATCAGCCCCAGCATTTT.

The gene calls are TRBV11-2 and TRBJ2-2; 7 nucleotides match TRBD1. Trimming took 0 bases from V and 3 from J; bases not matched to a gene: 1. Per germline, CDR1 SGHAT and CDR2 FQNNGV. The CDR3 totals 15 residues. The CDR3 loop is CASSLETGDTGELFF. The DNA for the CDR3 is TGTGCCAGCAGCTTAGAAACAGGGGACACCGGGGAGCTGTTTTTT.

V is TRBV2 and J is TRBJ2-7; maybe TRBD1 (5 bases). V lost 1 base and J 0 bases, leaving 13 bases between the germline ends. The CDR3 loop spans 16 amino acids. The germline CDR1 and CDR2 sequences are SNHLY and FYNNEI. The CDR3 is CASSEDPGPSSYEQYF. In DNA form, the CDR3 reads TGTGCCAGCAGTGAAGATCCAGGGCCAAGCTCCTACGAGCAGTACTTC.

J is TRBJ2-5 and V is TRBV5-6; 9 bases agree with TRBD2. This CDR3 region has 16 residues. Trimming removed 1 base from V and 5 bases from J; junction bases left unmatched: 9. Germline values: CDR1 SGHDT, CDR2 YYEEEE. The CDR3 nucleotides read TGTGCCAGCAGCTTGTTCCGGGGACTAGCCTCGGAGACCCAGTACTTC. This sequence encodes CASSLFRGLASETQYF.

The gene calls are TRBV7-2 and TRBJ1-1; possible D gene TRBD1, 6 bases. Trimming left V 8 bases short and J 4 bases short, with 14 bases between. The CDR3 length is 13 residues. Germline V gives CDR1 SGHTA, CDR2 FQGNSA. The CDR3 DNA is TGTGCCAGCGGGAAACAGGGCAGCACTGAAGCTTTCTTT. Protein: CASGKQGSTEAFF.

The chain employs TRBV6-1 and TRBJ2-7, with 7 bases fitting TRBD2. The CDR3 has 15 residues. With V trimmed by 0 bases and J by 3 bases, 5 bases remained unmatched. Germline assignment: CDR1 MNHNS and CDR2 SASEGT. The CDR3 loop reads CASSEAGPGGYEQYF. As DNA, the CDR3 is TGTGCCAGCAGTGAAGCGGGCCCGGGGGGCTACGAGCAGTACTTC.

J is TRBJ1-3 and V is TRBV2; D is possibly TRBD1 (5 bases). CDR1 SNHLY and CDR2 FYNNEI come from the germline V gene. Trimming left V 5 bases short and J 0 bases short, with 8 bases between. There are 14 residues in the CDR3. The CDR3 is CASSTGISGNTIYF. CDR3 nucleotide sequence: TGTGCCAGCAGTACAGGAATCTCTGGAAACACCATATATTTT.

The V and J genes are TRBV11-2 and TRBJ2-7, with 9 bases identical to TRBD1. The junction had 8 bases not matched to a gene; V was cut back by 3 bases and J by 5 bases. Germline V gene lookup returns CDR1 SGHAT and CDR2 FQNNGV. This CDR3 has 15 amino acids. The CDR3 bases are TGTGCCAGCAGCTTTACAGGGGGCGAACCCCACGAGCAGTACTTC. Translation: CASSFTGGEPHEQYF.

The CDR3 DNA reads TGCGCCAGCAACTCAGGGTCGGGTAGCTACGAGCAGTACTTC. Amino acid sequence: CASNSGSGSYEQYF. The chain joins TRBV5-1 to TRBJ2-7; D possibly corresponds to TRBD1 (5 bases). This CDR3 comprises 14 residues. V was trimmed by 6 bases and J by 3 bases, leaving 16 bases between them. Per germline, CDR1 SGHRS and CDR2 YFSETQ.

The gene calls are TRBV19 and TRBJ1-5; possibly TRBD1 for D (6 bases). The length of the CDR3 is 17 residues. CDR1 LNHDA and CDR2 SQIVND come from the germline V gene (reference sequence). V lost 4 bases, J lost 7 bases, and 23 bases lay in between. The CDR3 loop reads CASSTVREGGRIQPQHF. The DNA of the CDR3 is TGTGCCAGTAGTACGGTCAGGGAAGGGGGTAGAATCCAGCCCCAGCATTTT.

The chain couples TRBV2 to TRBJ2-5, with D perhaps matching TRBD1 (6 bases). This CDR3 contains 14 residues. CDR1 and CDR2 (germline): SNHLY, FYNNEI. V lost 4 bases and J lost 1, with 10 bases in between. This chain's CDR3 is CASSGTEFQETQYF. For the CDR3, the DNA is TGTGCCAGCAGTGGGACAGAATTCCAAGAGACCCAGTACTTC.

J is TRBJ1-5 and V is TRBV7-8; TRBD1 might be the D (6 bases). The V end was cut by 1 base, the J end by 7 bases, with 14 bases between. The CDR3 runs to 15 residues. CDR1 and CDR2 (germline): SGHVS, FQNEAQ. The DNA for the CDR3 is TGTGCCAGCAGCTTAGTTCCAGGGGAAGGCCAGCCCCAGCATTTT. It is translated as CASSLVPGEGQPQHF.

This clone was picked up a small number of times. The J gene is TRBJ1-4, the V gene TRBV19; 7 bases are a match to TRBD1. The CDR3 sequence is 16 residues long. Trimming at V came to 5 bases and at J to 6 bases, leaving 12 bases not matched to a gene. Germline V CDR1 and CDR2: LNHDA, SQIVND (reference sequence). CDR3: CASSATRQGLDEKLFF. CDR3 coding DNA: TGTGCCAGTAGTGCGACTAGACAGGGCCTAGATGAAAAACTGTTTTTT.

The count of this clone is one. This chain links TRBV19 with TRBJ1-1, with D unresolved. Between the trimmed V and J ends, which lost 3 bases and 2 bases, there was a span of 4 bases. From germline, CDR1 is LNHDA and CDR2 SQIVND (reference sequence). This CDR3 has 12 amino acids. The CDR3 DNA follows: TGTGCCAGTAGTATCAGAAACACTGAAGCTTTCTTT. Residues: CASSIRNTEAFF. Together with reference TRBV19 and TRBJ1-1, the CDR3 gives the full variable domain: DGGITQSPKYLFRKEGQNVTLSCEQNLNHDAMYWYRQDPGQGLRLIYYSQIVNDFQKGDIAEGYSVSREKKESFPLTVTSAQKNPTAFYLCASSIRNTEAFFGQGTRLTVV.

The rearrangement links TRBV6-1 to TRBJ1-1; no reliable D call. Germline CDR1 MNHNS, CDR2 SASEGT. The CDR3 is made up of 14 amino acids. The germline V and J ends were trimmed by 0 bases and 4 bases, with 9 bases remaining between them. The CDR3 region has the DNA TGTGCCAGCAGTGAAGCCGGGGTGGGCACTGAAGCTTTCTTT. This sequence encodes CASSEAGVGTEAFF.

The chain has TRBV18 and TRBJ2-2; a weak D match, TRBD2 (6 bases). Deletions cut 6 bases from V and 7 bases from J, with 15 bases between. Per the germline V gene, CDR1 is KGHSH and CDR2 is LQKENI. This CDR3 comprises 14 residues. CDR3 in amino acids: CASSTGGVSGELFF. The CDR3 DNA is TGTGCCAGCTCTACCGGGGGTGTAAGCGGGGAGCTGTTTTTT.